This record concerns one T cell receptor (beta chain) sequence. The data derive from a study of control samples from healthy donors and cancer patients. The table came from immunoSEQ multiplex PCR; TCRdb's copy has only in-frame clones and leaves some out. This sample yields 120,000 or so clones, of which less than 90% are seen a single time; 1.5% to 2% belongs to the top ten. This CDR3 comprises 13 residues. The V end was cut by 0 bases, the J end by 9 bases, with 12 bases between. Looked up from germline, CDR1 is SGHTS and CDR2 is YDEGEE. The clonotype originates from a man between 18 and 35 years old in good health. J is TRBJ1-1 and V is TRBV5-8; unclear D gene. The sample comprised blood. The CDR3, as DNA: TGTGCCAGCAGCTTGGTAGGAGTTTTTCAAGCTTTCTTT. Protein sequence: CASSLVGVFQAFF. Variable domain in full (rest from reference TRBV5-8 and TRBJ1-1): EAGVTQSPTHLIKTRGQQATLRCSPISGHTSVYWYQQALGLGLQFLLWYDEGEERNRGNFPPRFSGRQFPNYSSELNVNALELEDSALYLCASSLVGVFQAFFGQGTRLTVV.